A selection of T cell receptor beta chains follows, all from one sample in a study of CD8 T cells in Susac syndrome. One entry per CDR3 protein results from TCRdb running MiXCR on the immunoSEQ multiplex PCR reads. The sample holds 95,000 to 150,000 distinct CDR3 sequences, just over 90% seen once. The specimen was CD8+ T cells from PBMCs. These receptors were collected from a human donor with multiple sclerosis. Each CDR3 is given with its conserved first and last residue. Fields, in order: V gene, J gene, clone size, CDR3 length, D gene, CDR3 DNA, CDR3 protein. D genes are given only for firm matches. Clone size is not always given. Where it is, it says once, few, many or a class for expanded clones.

v_gene: TRBV29-1
j_gene: TRBJ2-5
abundance: once
len: 14
d_gene: -
CDR3nt: TGCAGCGTTGAAGGACCGGAGTCAGGGGAGACCCAGTACTTC
CDR3aa: CSVEGPESGETQYF

v_gene: TRBV6-1
j_gene: TRBJ1-1
abundance: -
len: 14
d_gene: TRBD1
CDR3nt: TGTGCCAGCAGCCCGACAGGGAGTGTCACTGAAGCTTTCTTT
CDR3aa: CASSPTGSVTEAFF

v_gene: TRBV2
j_gene: TRBJ2-7
abundance: -
len: 14
d_gene: TRBD1
CDR3nt: TGTGCCAGCAGTGATACGGACAGGGTTTACGAGCAGTACTTC
CDR3aa: CASSDTDRVYEQYF

v_gene: TRBV20-1
j_gene: TRBJ2-7
abundance: -
len: 18
d_gene: -
CDR3nt: TGCAGTGCTAGGACGGACGAGTCAGGGGCCCCGGAGATCTACGAGCAGTACTTC
CDR3aa: CSARTDESGAPEIYEQYF

v_gene: TRBV4-1
j_gene: TRBJ2-6
abundance: -
len: 14
d_gene: -
CDR3nt: TGCGCCAGCAGACCCACCGGGGGGGCCAACGTCCTGACTTTC
CDR3aa: CASRPTGGANVLTF

v_gene: TRBV10-3
j_gene: TRBJ2-5
abundance: -
len: 14
d_gene: -
CDR3nt: TGTGCCATCAGTGACGCTAGAGTACAAGAGACCCAGTACTTC
CDR3aa: CAISDARVQETQYF

v_gene: TRBV19
j_gene: TRBJ1-1
abundance: -
len: 14
d_gene: -
CDR3nt: TGTGCCAGTAGTATCGGTGGGCTGTACACTGAAGCTTTCTTT
CDR3aa: CASSIGGLYTEAFF

v_gene: TRBV5-1
j_gene: TRBJ2-1
abundance: -
len: 15
d_gene: TRBD1
CDR3nt: TGCGCCAGCAGGTTTAGACAGGGTGGCTACAATGAGCAGTTCTTC
CDR3aa: CASRFRQGGYNEQFF

v_gene: TRBV20-1
j_gene: TRBJ1-1
abundance: -
len: 14
d_gene: -
CDR3nt: TGCAGTGCTAGAGATTGGAGGGAGAACACTGAAGCTTTCTTT
CDR3aa: CSARDWRENTEAFF

v_gene: TRBV10-2
j_gene: TRBJ2-5
abundance: -
len: 17
d_gene: TRBD2
CDR3nt: TGCGCCAGCAGCCTCGACTTTGCGGGAGAGCACAAAGAGACCCAGTACTTC
CDR3aa: CASSLDFAGEHKETQYF

v_gene: TRBV15
j_gene: TRBJ2-2
abundance: -
len: 15
d_gene: -
CDR3nt: TGTGCCACCAGAATGTTAGCGGATCTAGCCGGGGAGCTGTTTTTT
CDR3aa: CATRMLADLAGELFF

v_gene: TRBV5-6
j_gene: TRBJ2-7
abundance: -
len: 12
d_gene: -
CDR3nt: TGTGCCAGCAGCGCTCAGCCCAGCGAGCAGTACTTC
CDR3aa: CASSAQPSEQYF

v_gene: TRBV9
j_gene: TRBJ1-1
abundance: once
len: 15
d_gene: -
CDR3nt: TGTGCCAGCAGCGTAGCCCGATCATCAGCAACTGAAGCTTTCTTT
CDR3aa: CASSVARSSATEAFF

v_gene: TRBV12-3/TRBV12-4
j_gene: TRBJ1-1
abundance: -
len: 12
d_gene: -
CDR3nt: TGTGCCAGCACCCATGGGAGGACTGAAGCTTTCTTT
CDR3aa: CASTHGRTEAFF

v_gene: TRBV24-1
j_gene: TRBJ1-5
abundance: -
len: 14
d_gene: -
CDR3nt: TGTGCCACCAGTGATTTCGGCAGCAATCAGCCCCAGCATTTT
CDR3aa: CATSDFGSNQPQHF

v_gene: TRBV20-1
j_gene: TRBJ2-7
abundance: -
len: 15
d_gene: TRBD2
CDR3nt: TGCAGTGCTAGAAATGACAGCGGGGTCTCCTACGAGCAGTACTTC
CDR3aa: CSARNDSGVSYEQYF

v_gene: TRBV5-1
j_gene: TRBJ2-5
abundance: -
len: 15
d_gene: TRBD2
CDR3nt: TGCGCCAGCAGCTTTACAGCGGGGCAACAAGAGACCCAGTACTTC
CDR3aa: CASSFTAGQQETQYF

v_gene: TRBV29-1
j_gene: TRBJ1-2
abundance: -
len: 13
d_gene: -
CDR3nt: TGCAGCGTTGAACAGGGCTATAACTATGGCTACACCTTC
CDR3aa: CSVEQGYNYGYTF

v_gene: TRBV9
j_gene: TRBJ2-3
abundance: -
len: 14
d_gene: -
CDR3nt: TGTGCCAGCAGCGTAAAGGGTAGCACAGATACGCAGTATTTT
CDR3aa: CASSVKGSTDTQYF

v_gene: TRBV7-9
j_gene: TRBJ2-1
abundance: once
len: 15
d_gene: TRBD1
CDR3nt: TGTGCCAGCAGCTTCCCGACAGGGGGCTACAATGAGCAGTTCTTC
CDR3aa: CASSFPTGGYNEQFF

v_gene: TRBV19
j_gene: TRBJ1-1
abundance: -
len: 14
d_gene: -
CDR3nt: TGTGCCAGTCGCCGTCGTGGGACAAACACTGAAGCTTTCTTT
CDR3aa: CASRRRGTNTEAFF

v_gene: TRBV6-5
j_gene: TRBJ2-7
abundance: -
len: 15
d_gene: -
CDR3nt: TGTGCCAGCAGTTACTCGTTGGCAGGGGCCTACGAGCAGTACTTC
CDR3aa: CASSYSLAGAYEQYF

v_gene: TRBV12-3/TRBV12-4
j_gene: TRBJ1-5
abundance: -
len: 17
d_gene: TRBD1
CDR3nt: TGTGCCAGCAGTTTAGCTCTCGACAGGGAGGAGGATCAGCCCCAGCATTTT
CDR3aa: CASSLALDREEDQPQHF

v_gene: TRBV4-1
j_gene: TRBJ1-4
abundance: -
len: 14
d_gene: -
CDR3nt: TGCGCCAGCAGCCTGTGGCTCTTTAATGAAAAACTGTTTTTT
CDR3aa: CASSLWLFNEKLFF

v_gene: TRBV7-9
j_gene: TRBJ2-7
abundance: -
len: 10
d_gene: -
CDR3nt: TGTGCCAGCGGCAACTACGAGCAGTACTTC
CDR3aa: CASGNYEQYF

v_gene: TRBV27
j_gene: TRBJ1-6
abundance: -
len: 14
d_gene: -
CDR3nt: TGTGCCAGCCCGACGAGGCAGGGAGGGTCACCCCTCCACTTT
CDR3aa: CASPTRQGGSPLHF

v_gene: TRBV9
j_gene: TRBJ2-1
abundance: -
len: 16
d_gene: TRBD2
CDR3nt: TGTGCCAGCAACACCCAACTAGCGGGTCTTCTCAATGAGCAGTTCTTC
CDR3aa: CASNTQLAGLLNEQFF

v_gene: TRBV13
j_gene: TRBJ2-7
abundance: -
len: 17
d_gene: -
CDR3nt: TGTGCCAGCAGCCCCCGGGGGGCAGGGAGGAACTCCTACGAGCAGTACTTC
CDR3aa: CASSPRGAGRNSYEQYF